The clone carrying this TCR beta chain was detected only a few times. This CDR3 has 17 amino acids. J lost 4 bases, V lost 0 bases, and 10 bases had no gene match. CDR1 is SGHRS and CDR2 is YFSETQ in the germline V gene. The data were taken from a study of blood T cell repertoires in COVID-19. Overall study: The analysed material was cDNA or gDNA that came from T cells, B-cell-depleted T cells, or PBMCs.

Only in-frame clones appear in the TCRdb table, and some are missing; sequencing was by immunoSEQ multiplex PCR. The table lists a few hundred thousand clones, roughly 87% of them singletons. Donors in Cohort 3 who had recovered were those with two negative PCRs, healthcare professional clearance, or resolution of their symptoms. This chain joins TRBV5-1 and TRBJ2-3; 8 bases line up with TRBD2. Sequenced material: PBMCs or T cells enriched from blood (not recorded which). This receptor was identified in a woman aged 30 to 39 who had recovered from COVID-19. CDR3 residues: CASSLGLTLAEADTQYF. Here the CDR3 DNA reads TGCGCCAGCAGCTTGGGTCTTACACTAGCGGAAGCAGATACGCAGTATTTT.